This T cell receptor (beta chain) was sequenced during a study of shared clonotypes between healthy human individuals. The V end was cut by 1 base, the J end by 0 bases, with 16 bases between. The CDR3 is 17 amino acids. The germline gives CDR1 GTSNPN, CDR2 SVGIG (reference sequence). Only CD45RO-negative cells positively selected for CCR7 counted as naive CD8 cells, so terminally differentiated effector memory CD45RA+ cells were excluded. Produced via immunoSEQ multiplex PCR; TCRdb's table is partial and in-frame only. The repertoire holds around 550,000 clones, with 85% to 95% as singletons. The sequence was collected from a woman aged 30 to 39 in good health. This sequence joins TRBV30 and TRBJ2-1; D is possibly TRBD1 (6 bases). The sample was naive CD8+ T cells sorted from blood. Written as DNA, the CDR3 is TGTGCCTGGAGTGGGGGGCCGAGTATAAGCTCCTACAATGAGCAGTTCTTC. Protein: CAWSGGPSISSYNEQFF.